This record concerns one T cell receptor (beta chain) sequence. Germline and junction disagree at one end, which may indicate a read error. This sample was included in a study of blood T cells in healthy people across ages. The CDR3 loop spans 15 amino acids. The germline gives CDR1 SGHTA, CDR2 FQGTGA. Alongside a J-beta primer mix, a sample-barcoded 5' primer served in a second PCR lasting roughly 7 to 12 cycles. Each CDR3 protein is one row after TCRdb ran MiXCR on the 5' RACE reads. The profile shows around 1,900,000 distinct CDR3 sequences, roughly two fifths of them singletons. Extraction of total RNA produced a minimum of 5.5 micrograms from each sample.

This chain links TRBV7-3 with TRBJ2-1; 9 nucleotides align to TRBD2. Sequenced material: blood. The TCR originated in a human donor in good health. The CDR3 coding sequence is TGTGCCAGCAGCTTAATTACTAGCGGGTACAGTGAGCAGTTCTTC. Translation gives CASSLITSGYSEQFF. Complete variable domain (other parts from reference TRBV7-3 and TRBJ2-1): GAGVSQTPSNKVTEKGKYVELRCDPISGHTALYWYRQSLGQGPEFLIYFQGTGAADDSGLPNDRFFAVRPEGSVSTLKIQRTERGDSAVYLCASSLITSGYSEQFFGPGTRLTVL.